These T cell receptor beta chains were read from a single sample in a study of shared T cell receptors in the human thymus. Measured with immunoSEQ multiplex PCR; TCRdb has only the in-frame clones, and not every one. The sample has about 660,000 clones, 87% seen once. This sample was shared with a second study, whose subject was human thymus T cells.

The sequencing sample was made of thymocytes. These receptors originate from a boy less than two years old with a congenital heart defect. CDR3s include the opening cysteine and the closing phenylalanine or tryptophan. D genes are given only for firm matches. Size is stated for part of the rows, as once, few or many counts, or as a class when the clone is expanded.

V gene	clone size	J gene	D gene	CDR3 protein	CDR3 DNA
TRBV28	NA	TRBJ1-2	NA	CASSSPKGHNGYTF	TGTGCCAGCAGTTCCCCCAAGGGACACAATGGCTACACCTTC
TRBV28	NA	TRBJ2-2	TRBD2	CASSHVREGPGGELFF	TGTGCCAGCAGTCACGTACGGGAGGGCCCCGGCGGGGAGCTGTTTTTT
TRBV5-4	NA	TRBJ2-2	NA	CASRAQTGELFF	TGTGCCAGCAGGGCCCAAACCGGGGAGCTGTTTTTT
TRBV5-1	NA	TRBJ2-3	NA	CASSPIVERDTQYF	TGCGCCAGCAGCCCAATCGTGGAGCGGGATACGCAGTATTTT
TRBV6-5	NA	TRBJ2-4	TRBD2	CASSYGPGLARNIQYF	TGTGCCAGCAGTTATGGGCCGGGACTAGCGAGAAACATTCAGTACTTC
TRBV28	NA	TRBJ1-5	NA	CASSFIQGNQPQHF	TGTGCCAGCAGTTTCATACAAGGCAATCAGCCCCAGCATTTT
TRBV12-5	NA	TRBJ2-5	NA	CASGPTRRTAQETQYF	TGTGCTAGTGGCCCAACCCGCCGGACAGCGCAAGAGACCCAGTACTTC
TRBV27	NA	TRBJ2-1	NA	CASTLLNEQFF	TGTGCCAGCACCCTTTTGAATGAGCAGTTCTTC
TRBV14	NA	TRBJ1-1	TRBD1	CASSTWGGQATNTEAFF	TGTGCCAGCAGTACTTGGGGGGGACAGGCGACGAACACTGAAGCTTTCTTT
TRBV19	NA	TRBJ1-6	NA	CASSWSFSSYNSPLHF	TGTGCCAGTAGTTGGTCGTTTAGCTCCTATAATTCACCCCTCCACTTT
TRBV4-2	NA	TRBJ1-6	NA	CASSQDKTTDEGFSYNSPLHF	TGTGCCAGCAGCCAAGATAAAACAACAGATGAAGGATTCTCCTATAATTCACCCCTCCACTTT
TRBV7-6	NA	TRBJ2-6	NA	CASSLAAASGANVLTF	TGTGCCAGCAGCTTAGCGGCGGCCTCTGGGGCCAACGTCCTGACTTTC
TRBV7-2	NA	TRBJ2-7	TRBD2	CASSCGGTHRAYEQYF	TGTGCCAGCAGCTGCGGGGGAACTCATCGGGCCTACGAGCAGTACTTC
TRBV2	NA	TRBJ2-1	TRBD2	CASSAQPSGGVDEQFF	TGTGCCAGCAGTGCCCAGCCGAGCGGGGGGGTCGATGAGCAGTTCTTC
TRBV6-5	once	TRBJ1-1	TRBD1	CASRNQRTGEKAFF	TGTGCCAGCAGAAACCAACGGACAGGGGAAAAAGCTTTCTTT
TRBV18	NA	TRBJ1-2	NA	CASSPVAEPTNYGYTF	TGTGCCAGCTCACCGGTCGCAGAACCCACTAACTATGGCTACACCTTC
TRBV7-9	NA	TRBJ1-1	NA	CASSLKGGKGVPNTEAFF	TGTGCCAGCAGCTTAAAGGGAGGAAAAGGGGTTCCGAACACTGAAGCTTTCTTT
TRBV7-2	few	TRBJ2-3	TRBD1	CASSSKRRGQITDTQYF	TGTGCCAGCAGCTCGAAGCGTAGGGGACAGATCACAGATACGCAGTATTTT
TRBV5-1	NA	TRBJ2-3	NA	CASSSQITDTQYF	TGCGCCAGCAGCTCACAAATCACAGATACGCAGTATTTT
TRBV28	NA	TRBJ1-6	NA	CAVNPKGRYNSPLHF	TGTGCCGTCAACCCCAAGGGGCGGTATAATTCACCCCTCCACTTT
TRBV18	once	TRBJ2-3	TRBD2	CASSPGLAGGQVADTQYF	TGTGCCAGCTCACCGGGACTAGCGGGAGGGCAGGTGGCAGATACGCAGTATTTT
TRBV21-1	NA	TRBJ2-1	NA	CASRPRGVEDNEQFF	TGTGCCAGCAGGCCCAGGGGGGTTGAGGACAATGAGCAGTTCTTC
TRBV5-1	NA	TRBJ1-6	NA	CASSLAGNSPLHF	TGCGCCAGCAGCTTGGCCGGGAATTCCCCCCTCCACTTT
TRBV6-4	NA	TRBJ2-7	NA	CASSPRGGYEQYF	TGTGCCAGCAGTCCTCGCGGAGGCTACGAGCAGTACTTC
TRBV11-2	NA	TRBJ2-1	TRBD1	CASSSPDRDSFYNEQFF	TGTGCCAGCAGCTCTCCGGACAGGGATTCGTTTTACAATGAGCAGTTCTTC
TRBV5-4	NA	TRBJ2-7	NA	CASSLRRKRKSEQYF	TGTGCCAGCAGCCTTCGCAGGAAGAGAAAGAGTGAGCAGTACTTC
TRBV5-4	NA	TRBJ2-5	NA	CASSRGGWKETQYF	TGTGCCAGCAGCCGTGGGGGGTGGAAGGAGACCCAGTACTTC
TRBV5-4	NA	TRBJ1-1	TRBD1	CASSHTWDRGPLQSEAFF	TGTGCCAGCAGCCATACTTGGGACAGGGGTCCGCTGCAGAGTGAAGCTTTCTTT
TRBV2	NA	TRBJ1-5	NA	CASSTRGPSQPQHF	TGTGCCAGCAGTACCCGCGGCCCCAGTCAGCCCCAGCATTTT
TRBV19	NA	TRBJ1-5	NA	CASIPPGGAGNQPQHF	TGTGCCAGTATTCCACCTGGGGGGGCAGGCAATCAGCCCCAGCATTTT
TRBV2	NA	TRBJ2-3	TRBD2	CASSPGLAGAGDTQYF	TGTGCCAGCAGCCCGGGACTAGCGGGAGCTGGAGATACGCAGTATTTT
TRBV7-9	NA	TRBJ2-2	NA	CASSLARVGLWTGELFF	TGTGCCAGCAGCTTAGCGCGTGTCGGACTTTGGACCGGGGAGCTGTTTTTT
TRBV2	NA	TRBJ2-7	NA	CAITFPRGYEQYF	TGTGCCATCACATTCCCCAGGGGCTACGAGCAGTACTTC
TRBV30	NA	TRBJ2-7	NA	CAWSQGMDEQYF	TGTGCCTGGAGTCAGGGAATGGACGAGCAGTACTTC
TRBV12-5	once	TRBJ2-7	TRBD2	CASGLGTLAGGDDEQYF	TGTGCTAGTGGTTTGGGGACCCTAGCGGGAGGAGACGACGAGCAGTACTTC
TRBV6-5	NA	TRBJ2-1	TRBD1	CASSRTGYNEQFF	TGTGCCAGCAGTAGGACAGGGTACAATGAGCAGTTCTTC
TRBV10-2	NA	TRBJ1-5	NA	CASSESILGGLSNQPQHF	TGCGCCAGCAGTGAGTCGATTCTCGGGGGACTAAGCAATCAGCCCCAGCATTTT
TRBV30	NA	TRBJ1-3	NA	CAWLLRRLSGNTIYF	TGTGCCTGGCTCCTAAGGAGGCTCTCTGGAAACACCATATATTTT
TRBV29-1	NA	TRBJ2-5	NA	CSATRETQYF	TGCAGCGCCACCCGGGAGACCCAGTACTTC
TRBV30	once	TRBJ1-5	TRBD1	CACTKTGGAGWSNQPQHF	TGTGCCTGTACTAAGACAGGGGGCGCAGGTTGGAGCAATCAGCCCCAGCATTTT
TRBV7-8	few	TRBJ1-5	TRBD1	CASSRFYRGGNQPQHF	TGTGCCAGCAGCCGATTTTACAGGGGAGGAAATCAGCCCCAGCATTTT
TRBV11-2	NA	TRBJ2-3	TRBD2	CASGKGLAAVLSTDTQYF	TGTGCCAGCGGAAAGGGACTAGCGGCCGTCCTAAGCACAGATACGCAGTATTTT
TRBV18	NA	TRBJ2-3	TRBD1	CASSPWGRGSGDTQYF	TGTGCCAGCTCACCATGGGGCAGGGGGTCCGGAGATACGCAGTATTTT
TRBV21-1	NA	TRBJ1-1	NA	CASNSTPDRENTEAFF	TGTGCCAGCAACTCGACCCCGGACAGGGAGAACACTGAAGCTTTCTTT
TRBV25-1	NA	TRBJ1-2	NA	CASSELGQIDYGYTF	TGTGCCAGCAGTGAATTAGGACAGATCGACTATGGCTACACCTTC
TRBV5-4	few	TRBJ1-2	TRBD1	CASSGTGDGGYTF	TGTGCCAGCAGCGGGACAGGGGATGGAGGCTACACCTTC
TRBV29-1	NA	TRBJ1-1	NA	CSVSSTEAFF	TGCAGCGTTAGTAGTACTGAAGCTTTCTTT
TRBV7-2	NA	TRBJ2-3	TRBD2	CASRNRTRRSTQYF	TGTGCCAGCAGGAACAGGACTAGACGTTCTACGCAGTATTTT
TRBV25-1	NA	TRBJ2-3	TRBD1	CASSEYRGDTQYF	TGTGCCAGCAGTGAATACAGGGGGGATACGCAGTATTTT
TRBV19	few	TRBJ1-5	NA	CASSVGYQPQHF	TGTGCCAGTAGTGTCGGGTATCAGCCCCAGCATTTT
TRBV7-2	NA	TRBJ1-1	NA	CASSVSQGYPAEAFF	TGTGCCAGCAGCGTGTCTCAGGGTTACCCAGCTGAAGCTTTCTTT
TRBV9	NA	TRBJ2-7	TRBD2	CASSPRTSGIPYEQYF	TGTGCCAGCAGCCCCAGGACTAGCGGGATACCCTACGAGCAGTACTTC
TRBV5-8	NA	TRBJ1-1	NA	CASSKDCEAFF	TGTGCCAGCAGCAAGGACTGTGAAGCTTTCTTT
TRBV6-4	NA	TRBJ2-1	TRBD1	CASSDFRGLIYNEQFF	TGTGCCAGCAGTGACTTCAGGGGGCTGATTTACAATGAGCAGTTCTTC
TRBV10-1	few	TRBJ2-7	NA	CASSETGTGEQYF	TGCGCCAGCAGTGAGACGGGAACGGGCGAGCAGTACTTC
TRBV28	NA	TRBJ1-5	TRBD1	CASSSDRGPNQPQHF	TGTGCCAGCAGTTCGGACAGGGGCCCCAATCAGCCCCAGCATTTT
TRBV5-1	few	TRBJ1-2	NA	CASSARGGHHYGYTF	TGCGCCAGCAGCGCCCGAGGGGGACACCACTATGGCTACACCTTC
TRBV5-1	NA	TRBJ2-7	TRBD2	CASSLDLAGRSSYEQYF	TGCGCCAGCAGCTTGGATCTAGCGGGGAGGAGCTCCTACGAGCAGTACTTC
TRBV19	few	TRBJ2-2	NA	CASSPALVPGELFF	TGTGCCAGTAGCCCCGCACTAGTTCCCGGGGAGCTGTTTTTT
TRBV19	NA	TRBJ2-3	TRBD2	CASSQTPLETSGTVTDTQYF	TGTGCCAGTAGTCAAACACCTCTCGAGACTAGCGGAACAGTTACAGATACGCAGTATTTT